The entry that follows covers one TCR beta chain sequence. Its antigen is not known. A much larger clone sits a single nucleotide away, making a read error possible. The sample belongs to a study of T-cell reconstitution after alpha-beta-depleted transplantation in children. The study's findings and limits: Counts and diversity of T cells one year after transplant came mostly from newly produced T cells. Several hundred graft clones that had expanded were reportedly the source of alpha-beta T cells about two months after transplant.

Germline V gives CDR1 SGHAT, CDR2 FQDESV (reference sequence). This CDR3 is built from 18 residues. Trimming left V 2 bases short and J 0 bases short, with 17 bases between. Library preparation (for TCRbeta) was performed with unique molecular identifiers. A single record per CDR3 protein comes from TCRdb applying MiXCR to the PCR reads. This table has 280,000 or so distinct CDR3 sequences, about 9.9% appearing once. The sequence derives from a male patient aged 2 to 10 who had a stem cell transplant for chronic granulomatous disease, so the T cells may come from the graft donor. The material sequenced was peripheral blood, taken 180 days after TCRalphabeta/CD19-depleted stem cell transplant. The V gene is TRBV11-1, the J gene TRBJ2-1; D gene uncertain. DNA of the CDR3: TGTGCCAGCAGCTTACTAGTGACACCACAGAGCTCCTACAATGAGCAGTTCTTC. It specifies CASSLLVTPQSSYNEQFF.